This TCR beta chain was found in a study of cytomegalovirus exposure and HLA in healthy donors. Study-wide results and limits: For cytomegalovirus status, the classifier reportedly gave diagnoses with high specificity and sensitivity. Indistinguishable V segments such as TRBV6-2 and TRBV6-3 were excluded. Later on, an analysis tied 15,000 to 20,000 TCR beta sequences to HLA alleles at 0.05 false discovery rate.

The germline CDR1 and CDR2 sequences are MDHEN and SYDVKM. V was cut by 3 bases and J by 0 bases, with 9 bases left in between. This CDR3 contains 14 residues. In the PCR, 60 Vbeta and 13 Jbeta primers were used. Here immunoSEQ multiplex PCR was the method, and the copy in TCRdb shows in-frame clones only, minus some. The sample lists 270,000 or so clones; just over 85% were seen once. In this sample, this clone turned up once. Its antigen is currently unknown. This TCR derives from a man aged 35 to 55 in good health and CMV-seropositive. V and J are TRBV28 and TRBJ2-7, with D uncertain. The specimen was PBMCs. The CDR3 loop is CASSFLSTSYEQYF. The CDR3 DNA reads as TGTGCCAGCAGTTTTCTTTCTACCTCCTACGAGCAGTACTTC.